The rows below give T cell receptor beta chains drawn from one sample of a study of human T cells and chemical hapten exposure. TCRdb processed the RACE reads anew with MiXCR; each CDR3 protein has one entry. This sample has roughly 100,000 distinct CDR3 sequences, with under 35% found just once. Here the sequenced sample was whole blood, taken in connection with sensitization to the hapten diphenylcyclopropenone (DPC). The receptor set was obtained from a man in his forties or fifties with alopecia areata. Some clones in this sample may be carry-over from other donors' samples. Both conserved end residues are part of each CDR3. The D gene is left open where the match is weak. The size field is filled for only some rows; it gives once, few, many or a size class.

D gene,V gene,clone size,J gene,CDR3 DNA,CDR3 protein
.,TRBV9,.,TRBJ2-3,TGTGCCAGCAGCGTAGCTGGGGATACGCAGTATTTT,CASSVAGDTQYF
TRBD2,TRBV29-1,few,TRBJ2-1,TGCAGCGTTGATTTACTAGCGGGAGGAGGACATAACTCTTACAATGAGCAGTTCTTC,CSVDLLAGGGHNSYNEQFF
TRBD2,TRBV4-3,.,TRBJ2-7,TGCGCCAGCAGCCAAACTAGCGGGAGTTCCGACGAGCAGTACTTC,CASSQTSGSSDEQYF
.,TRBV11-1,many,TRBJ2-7,TGTGCCAGCAGCTTCCAGGGTCACGAGCAGTACTTC,CASSFQGHEQYF
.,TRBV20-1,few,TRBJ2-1,TGCAGTGCTAGAGCCAACCAAGGGACCTATAATGAGCAGTTCTTC,CSARANQGTYNEQFF
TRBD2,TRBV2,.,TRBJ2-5,TGTGCCAGCAGTGGGGGACTAGTGGAGACCCAGTACTTC,CASSGGLVETQYF
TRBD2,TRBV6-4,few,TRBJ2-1,TGTGCCAGCAGTGAGGTAGCGGGAGGCAAGGATGAGCAGTTCTTC,CASSEVAGGKDEQFF
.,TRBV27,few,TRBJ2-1,TGTGCCAGCAAAGACCCCGGGAAGAATTACAATGAGCAGTTCTTC,CASKDPGKNYNEQFF
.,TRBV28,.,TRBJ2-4,TGTGCCAGCAGTCAAGGGGGGGGGGTGGAAAACATTCAGTACTTC,CASSQGGGVENIQYF
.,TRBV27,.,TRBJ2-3,TGTGCCAGCAGTCCACCTCCGGGGAGCACAGATACGCAGTATTTT,CASSPPPGSTDTQYF
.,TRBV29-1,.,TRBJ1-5,TGCAGCGTTGAAGAGGGGTATGGACGGAATCAGCCCCAGCATTTT,CSVEEGYGRNQPQHF
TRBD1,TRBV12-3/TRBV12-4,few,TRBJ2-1,TGTGCCAGCAGTTTCGGGTCAGGGGGCAATGAGCAGTTCTTC,CASSFGSGGNEQFF
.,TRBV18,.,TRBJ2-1,TGTGCCAGCTCATCAACCGGGACCCCTCATATAGATGAGCAGTTCTTC,CASSSTGTPHIDEQFF
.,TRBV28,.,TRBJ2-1,TGTGCCAGCAGTTCGACAGTAATCAATGAGCAGTTCTTC,CASSSTVINEQFF
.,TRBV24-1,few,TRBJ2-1,TGTGCCACCAGTGATTTTTCCAGCCCCAACTACAATGAGCAGTTCTTC,CATSDFSSPNYNEQFF
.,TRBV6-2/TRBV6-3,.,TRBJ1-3,TGTGCCAGCCTCGTTGGAAACACCATATATTTT,CASLVGNTIYF
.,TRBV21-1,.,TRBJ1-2,TGTGCCAGCAGCAAAGGGAGGGGCGACTGCTATGGCTACACCTTC,CASSKGRGDCYGYTF
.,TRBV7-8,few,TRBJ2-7,TGTGCCAGCAGCTTAGCATCCAGTTCCATCAACCCCTACGAGCAGTACTTC,CASSLASSSINPYEQYF
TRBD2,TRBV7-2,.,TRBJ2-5,TGTGCCAGCAGCCGAGTGAGCGGGGCCCAAGAGACCCAGTACTTC,CASSRVSGAQETQYF
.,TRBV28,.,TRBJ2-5,TGTGCCAGCAGTTTCGGCACCCCTGGCGGGACCCAGTACTTC,CASSFGTPGGTQYF
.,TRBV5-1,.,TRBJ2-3,TGCGCCAGCAGCTTTGTAGCGCAAGGAGGCACAGATACGCAGTATTTT,CASSFVAQGGTDTQYF
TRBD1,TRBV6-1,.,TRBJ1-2,TGTGCCAGCAGTCTAGGGGGACAGGGGACTAACTATGGCTACACCTTC,CASSLGGQGTNYGYTF
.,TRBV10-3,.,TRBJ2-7,TGTGCCATCAGTGAAACAGCCTACGAGCAGTACTTC,CAISETAYEQYF
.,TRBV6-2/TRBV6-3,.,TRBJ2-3,TGTGCCAGCATCGGGGGTTTGAGCACAGATACGCAGTATTTT,CASIGGLSTDTQYF
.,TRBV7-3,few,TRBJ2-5,TGTGCCAGCAGCTTATTCGGGACGGAACAAGAGACCCAGTACTTC,CASSLFGTEQETQYF
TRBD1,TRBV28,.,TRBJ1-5,TGTGCCAGCAGTAACAGGGGAACTAGCAATCAGCCCCAGCATTTT,CASSNRGTSNQPQHF
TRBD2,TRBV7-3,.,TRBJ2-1,TGTGCCAGCAGCTCCGGACTAGCGGGAGCTGAGCAGTTCTTC,CASSSGLAGAEQFF
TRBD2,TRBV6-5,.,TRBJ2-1,TGTGCCAGCAGTTACTCAGGGACTACTAGAGATGAGCAGTTCTTC,CASSYSGTTRDEQFF
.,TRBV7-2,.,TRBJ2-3,TGTGCCAGCAGCTTAACGGCCCCCCGGTCGGATACGCAGTATTTT,CASSLTAPRSDTQYF
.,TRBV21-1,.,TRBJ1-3,TGTGCCAGCAGCAAAAGCAGCAAGAGCACTGGAAACACCATATATTTT,CASSKSSKSTGNTIYF
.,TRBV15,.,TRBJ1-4,TGTGCCACCAGCAGCCACCTTAAGAGCGAGGGGGATGAAAAACTGTTTTTT,CATSSHLKSEGDEKLFF
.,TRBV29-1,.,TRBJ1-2,TGCAGCGTGGGACCGCGTCTCACCATTTCCAACTATGGCTACACCTTC,CSVGPRLTISNYGYTF
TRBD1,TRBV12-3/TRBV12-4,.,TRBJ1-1,TGTGCCAGCAGCCGCACAGGGGGCGGGGGGACTGAAGCTTTCTTT,CASSRTGGGGTEAFF
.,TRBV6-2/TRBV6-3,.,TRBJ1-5,TGTGCCAGCAGTTCGCAGGAAAGGCAGCCCCAGCATTTT,CASSSQERQPQHF
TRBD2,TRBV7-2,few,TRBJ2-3,TGTGCCAGCAGCTTGGGGGGGAGGTGGACAGATACGCAGTATTTT,CASSLGGRWTDTQYF
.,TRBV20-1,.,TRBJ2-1,TGCAGTGCTTCCCTCGGGGAGGGGGCCGACAATGAGCAGTTCTTC,CSASLGEGADNEQFF
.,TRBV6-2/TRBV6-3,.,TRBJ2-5,TGTGCCAGCAGTTACCAGAATCTCGGTTCCTCGGTAGAGACCCAGTACTTC,CASSYQNLGSSVETQYF
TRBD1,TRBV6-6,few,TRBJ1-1,TGTGCCAGCAAAACAGGGGGGGAGAACACTGAAGCTTTCTTT,CASKTGGENTEAFF
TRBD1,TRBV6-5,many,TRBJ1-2,TGTGCCAGCAGTACACGGACAGGGGCCAACTATGGCTACACCTTC,CASSTRTGANYGYTF
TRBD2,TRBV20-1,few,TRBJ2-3,TGCAGTGCTAGACCCCTCCTAGCGGGAGATGAAGATACGCAGTATTTT,CSARPLLAGDEDTQYF
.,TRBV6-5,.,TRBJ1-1,TGTGCCAGGGGGGTCGTTACTGAAGCTTTCTTT,CARGVVTEAFF